These 30 T cell receptor beta chains were all obtained from the same sample, sequenced in a study of identical twins. TCRdb passed the 5' RACE reads through MiXCR, listing each CDR3 protein once. The top ten hold around 8.9% of the sample, which has under 300,000 distinct CDR3 sequences, about an eighth seen once. Sequencing was performed on memory (CD45RO+) T cells sorted from blood. Receptors originate from a woman younger than 35 in good health.

This CDR3 is CASSLNSRSHQPQHF. The CDR3 DNA follows: TGTGCCAGCAGTTTGAATAGCAGGTCCCATCAGCCCCAGCATTTT. The chain recombines TRBV12-3 or TRBV12-4 with TRBJ1-5, with no clear D. V shed 3 bases and J shed 5 bases, with 14 bases lying between them. The CDR3 length is 15 residues.

Many counts were recorded for this clonotype. The chain joins TRBV5-1 to TRBJ1-1, with a tentative D call TRBD1 (6 bases). Germline V CDR1 and CDR2: SGHRS, YFSETQ. The V end was cut by 2 bases, the J end by 5 bases, with 7 bases between. This CDR3 spans 12 amino acids. The DNA for the CDR3 is TGCGCCAGCAGCTTCCAGGGGACTGAAGCTTTCTTT. This gives the protein CASSFQGTEAFF.

The rearrangement uses TRBV7-2 and TRBJ1-2; 9 bases match TRBD1. The V segment lost 5 bases and the J segment 3 bases; nucleotides outside the gene matches: 10. Germline V gene data show CDR1 as SGHTA and CDR2 as FQGNSA. The CDR3 consists of 16 residues. In DNA form, the CDR3 reads TGTGCCAGCAGCCGGGCATTCAGGACAGGGGACTATGGCTACACCTTC. Encoded protein: CASSRAFRTGDYGYTF.

A few counts support this clonotype. V is TRBV27 and J is TRBJ2-7; 11 positions agree with TRBD1. V lost 7 bases to trimming and J lost 6 bases; unmatched junction nucleotides: 11. Germline V lookup: CDR1 MNHEY, CDR2 SMNVEV (reference sequence). The CDR3 has 15 residues. CDR3 sequence: CASTPKGQGVVEQYF. CDR3 nucleotides: TGTGCCAGCACCCCGAAGGGACAGGGGGTGGTCGAGCAGTACTTC.

In this sample, this clonotype turned up a few times. The CDR3 loop reads CASSSGGRHTGELFF. CDR3 sequence (DNA): TGTGCCAGCAGCTCCGGTGGCAGGCACACCGGGGAGCTGTTTTTT. V usage is TRBV5-4 and J usage is TRBJ2-2, with D unclear. This CDR3 is built from 15 residues. CDR1 SGHNT and CDR2 YYREEE come from the germline V gene (reference sequence). V was cut by 3 bases and J by 3 bases, with 12 bases left in between.

This clonotype was seen a few times. This sequence joins TRBV12-3 or TRBV12-4 and TRBJ2-3; D is undetermined. The CDR3 totals 13 residues. V lost 2 bases and J lost 4, with 7 bases in between. Written as DNA, the CDR3 is TGTGCCAGCAGTTTATCAGTGGCAGATACGCAGTATTTT. This sequence encodes CASSLSVADTQYF.

The CDR3 loop reads CASSLLNGLQYF. The CDR3 DNA reads as TGTGCCAGCAGCTTACTCAATGGTCTTCAGTACTTC. The chain joins TRBV5-6 to TRBJ2-4; D is uncertain. The V gene lost 2 bases and the J gene lost 11 bases, with 11 bases spanning the gap. The germline gives CDR1 SGHDT, CDR2 YYEEEE. This CDR3 is 12 amino acids long.

This clonotype was counted a few times. The rearrangement links TRBV12-3 or TRBV12-4 to TRBJ1-5; no firm D call. The CDR3 sequence is 13 residues long. V was trimmed by 2 bases and J by 2 bases, leaving 4 bases between them. CDR3 bases: TGTGCCAGCAGTTTAATCGGCAATCAGCCCCAGCATTTT. Its translation: CASSLIGNQPQHF.

The chain recombines TRBV6-2 or TRBV6-3 with TRBJ2-1; D gene ambiguous. From germline, CDR1 is MNHEY and CDR2 SVGEGT. The germline V and J ends were trimmed by 2 bases and 6 bases, with 14 bases remaining between them. The CDR3 is 15 amino acids. The CDR3 DNA sequence: TGTGCCAGCAGTTACACTATAGCTGGTAGCAATGAGCAGTTCTTC. This gives the protein CASSYTIAGSNEQFF.

This clonotype has at least ten counts. The rearrangement links TRBV6-2 or TRBV6-3 to TRBJ2-1, with 8 positions matching TRBD1. The CDR3 spans 14 residues. Germline V lookup: CDR1 MNHEY, CDR2 SVGEGT. V was clipped by 4 bases and J by 7 bases; unmatched bases: 6. CDR3 protein: CASSLGQGVNEQFF. Written as DNA, the CDR3 is TGTGCCAGCAGTTTAGGACAGGGAGTGAATGAGCAGTTCTTC.

The table lists this clonotype with a few counts. The gene calls are TRBV20-1 and TRBJ2-7; no firm D call. The V gene lost 5 bases and the J gene lost 6 bases, with 20 bases spanning the gap. CDR3 length: 14 residues. Germline CDR1 is DFQATT and CDR2 is SNEGSKA (reference sequence). The CDR3 DNA sequence: TGCAGTGCTGTCGCTCATCGAGATTTGGCCGAGCAGTACTTC. Its translation: CSAVAHRDLAEQYF.

This chain uses TRBV6-5 with TRBJ1-1, with D unresolved. The CDR3 has 14 residues. The V gene lost 2 bases and the J gene lost 0 bases, with 7 bases spanning the gap. CDR1 and CDR2 from the germline V gene are MNHEY and SVGAGI. The DNA of the CDR3 is TGTGCCAGCAGTTACGGGCAGATGAACACTGAAGCTTTCTTT. Its protein is CASSYGQMNTEAFF.

CDR3 sequence reads: CASSQDLLMNEQYF. The CDR3 nucleotides are TGTGCCAGCAGCCAAGATCTCCTGATGAACGAGCAGTACTTC. The V and J genes are TRBV3-1 and TRBJ2-7; D gene unclear. Per germline, CDR1 LGHDT and CDR2 YNNKEL (reference sequence). CDR3 size: 14 residues. Trimming left V 0 bases short and J 5 bases short, with 11 bases between.

The chain couples TRBV6-5 to TRBJ2-2, with D perhaps being TRBD1 or TRBD2 (5 bases each). V lost 0 bases and J 3 bases, leaving 11 bases between the germline ends. CDR3 length: 16 residues. Germline V gene data show CDR1 as MNHEY and CDR2 as SVGAGI. The CDR3 region is CASSYSIRGHTGELFF. CDR3 coding DNA: TGTGCCAGCAGTTACTCGATCCGGGGCCACACCGGGGAGCTGTTTTTT.

The genes are TRBV20-1 and TRBJ2-3; 9 bases map to TRBD2. Per germline, CDR1 DFQATT and CDR2 SNEGSKA (reference sequence). CDR3 length: 16 residues. The trim removed 2 bases at V and 2 bases at J, leaving 8 bases unmatched. The CDR3 DNA follows: TGCAGTGCTAGAACAGCGGGGGGAGAGTTCACAGATACGCAGTATTTT. It specifies CSARTAGGEFTDTQYF.

This clonotype was seen repeatedly, ten times or more. This rearrangement joins TRBV7-9 to TRBJ2-3; 9 nucleotides agree with TRBD2. This CDR3 region has 15 residues. J gave up 5 bases and V 3 bases, and 6 bases lay outside the gene matches. CDR1 SEHNR and CDR2 FQNEAQ come from the germline V gene (reference sequence). CDR3 nucleotides: TGTGCCAGCAGCTTCTTAGCGGGGGAAGGAGATACGCAGTATTTT. It codes for CASSFLAGEGDTQYF.

This clonotype turned up a few times. The chain uses TRBV7-2 and TRBJ1-6, with 7 bases identical to TRBD1. The CDR3 totals 16 residues. V dropped 5 bases and J dropped 13; count of bases not matched to a gene: 17. Germline V gene sequence: CDR1 SGHTA, CDR2 FQGNSA. The CDR3 region has the DNA TGTGCCAGCAGCCAGACAGGGCAAATTGATATTCACCCCCTCCACTTT. Amino acids: CASSQTGQIDIHPLHF.

The chain joins TRBV12-3 or TRBV12-4 to TRBJ2-7; 8 bases are shared with TRBD2. CDR3 length: 14 amino acids. V dropped 6 bases and J dropped 1; count of bases not matched to a gene: 5. The CDR3 coding sequence is TGTGCCAGCAGCGGCGGGGGGAGTTCCTACGAGCAGTACTTC. This encodes CASSGGGSSYEQYF.

The CDR3 is CASRTINGDQPQHF. The CDR3 DNA reads as TGTGCCAGCAGAACAATCAATGGGGATCAGCCCCAGCATTTT. This rearrangement joins TRBV6-1 to TRBJ1-5; D gene ambiguous. The CDR3 sequence is 14 residues long. The germline V gene has CDR1 MNHNS and CDR2 SASEGT. Trimming took 6 bases from V and 5 from J, leaving 14 bases between them.

The V call is TRBV7-9, the J call TRBJ1-1; unclear D gene. Germline assignment: CDR1 SEHNR and CDR2 FQNEAQ (reference sequence). V dropped 0 bases and J dropped 6 bases, with 8 bases sitting between them. This CDR3 is 13 amino acids long. The DNA for the CDR3 is TGTGCCAGCAGCTTAGCGGTAAGAGCTGAAGCTTTCTTT. Protein sequence: CASSLAVRAEAFF.

This clonotype has only a few counts. The chain carries TRBV12-3 or TRBV12-4 and TRBJ2-5, with 7 bases fitting TRBD1. The CDR3 has 15 residues. CDR3 protein: CGSIQGYRVEETQYF. Here the CDR3 DNA reads TGTGGGTCAATACAGGGGTATCGCGTCGAAGAGACCCAGTACTTC.

The chain joins TRBV30 to TRBJ1-5; the match to TRBD1 covers 8 bases. The CDR3 runs 14 residues. Germline V lookup: CDR1 GTSNPN, CDR2 SVGIG (reference sequence). The CDR3 reads CAMIQGTGHGPQHF. CDR3 nucleotide sequence: TGTGCTATGATCCAAGGGACAGGCCATGGGCCCCAGCATTTT.

The chain recombines TRBV6-5 with TRBJ2-7; D not certain. The CDR3 is 12 amino acids. Between the trimmed V and J ends, which lost 7 bases and 0 bases, there was a span of 7 bases. Germline CDR1 is MNHEY and CDR2 is SVGAGI. The CDR3 bases are TGTGCCAGCACGGGCAACTCCTACGAGCAGTACTTC. Protein: CASTGNSYEQYF.

This clonotype was recorded a few times. This chain uses TRBV18 with TRBJ2-1; unclear D gene. The CDR3 loop spans 14 amino acids. Looked up from germline, CDR1 is KGHSH and CDR2 is LQKENI. V lost 1 base to trimming and J lost 7 bases, with 11 bases between them. The CDR3 DNA is TGTGCCAGCTCACCACGAACTCAAGGGAATGAGCAGTTCTTC. Its translation: CASSPRTQGNEQFF.

The gene calls are TRBV12-3 or TRBV12-4 and TRBJ2-7; 9 bases map to TRBD2. CDR3 length: 15 amino acids. Trimming removed 3 bases from V and 7 bases from J; junction bases left unmatched: 10. CDR3 in DNA: TGTGCCAGCAGTTTTGGGAGTAGCGGGAGTCGGGAGCAGTACTTC. Translation: CASSFGSSGSREQYF.

This clonotype was recorded at least ten times. V and J are TRBV20-1 and TRBJ1-1; D gene uncertain. Per germline, CDR1 DFQATT and CDR2 SNEGSKA (reference sequence). V lost 8 bases, J lost 0 bases, and 13 bases lay in between. CDR3 size: 13 residues. The CDR3 DNA reads TGCAGTCCGACCGGAGGGATGAACACTGAAGCTTTCTTT. The encoded protein is CSPTGGMNTEAFF.

The chain employs TRBV7-2 and TRBJ2-2; D is possibly TRBD1 (6 bases). Deletions cut 5 bases from V and 6 bases from J, with 16 bases between. Germline V gives CDR1 SGHTA, CDR2 FQGNSA. This CDR3 is built from 15 residues. The CDR3, as DNA: TGTGCCAGCAGCACCTACAGGGTCGTCGCCGGGGAGCTGTTTTTT. It specifies CASSTYRVVAGELFF. The complete variable domain, with remaining parts taken from reference TRBV7-2 and TRBJ2-2, reads GAGVSQSPSNKVTEKGKDVELRCDPISGHTALYWYRQSLGQGLEFLIYFQGNSAPDKSGLPSDRFSAERTGGSVSTLTIQRTQQEDSAVYLCASSTYRVVAGELFFGEGSRLTVL.

This clonotype appeared many times. V usage is TRBV18 and J usage is TRBJ2-5; D remains ambiguous. V dropped 1 base and J dropped 1 base, with 7 bases sitting between them. The germline V gene encodes CDR1 KGHSH and CDR2 LQKENI. This CDR3 is built from 14 residues. The CDR3 reads CASSPQHPQETQYF. CDR3 DNA sequence: TGTGCCAGCTCACCACAACACCCCCAAGAGACCCAGTACTTC.

In its sample, this clonotype was seen a few times. V is TRBV12-3 or TRBV12-4 and J is TRBJ2-7; 7 bases agree with TRBD1. The CDR3 consists of 13 residues. The V segment lost 6 bases and the J segment 4 bases; nucleotides outside the gene matches: 6. CDR3 in DNA: TGTGCCAGCAGAAAGACAGGGCGGTACGAGCAGTACTTC. The encoded protein is CASRKTGRYEQYF.

V is TRBV12-3 or TRBV12-4 and J is TRBJ1-6; 7 nucleotides align to TRBD1. V was pared by 4 bases and J by 0 bases, with 3 bases of the junction left unmatched. CDR3 length: 16 amino acids. For the CDR3, the DNA is TGTGCCAGCAGTTGGGGACAGAGCTCCTATAATTCACCCCTCCACTTT. This translates into CASSWGQSSYNSPLHF.